The source of this TCR beta chain is a study of CD8 T cells in Susac syndrome. The study, taken as a whole, reports: As the study acknowledged, the number of individuals who were part of its TCR sequencing and HLA analysis was relatively small.

Germline assignment: CDR1 SQVTM and CDR2 ANQGSEA. This CDR3 has 14 amino acids. Trimming shortened V by 4 bases and J by 3 bases, and 16 bases separated the two germline ends. cDNA came from approximately 0.5 to 1 ug RNA primed by random hexamers. One entry per CDR3 protein results from TCRdb running MiXCR on the immunoSEQ multiplex PCR reads. The sample lists approximately 100,000 distinct CDR3 sequences, around 90% occurring once. From blood CD8+ and CD4+ T cells, the TCR beta chain was sequenced. Healthy donors constituted the control group, matched for age and sex. In contrast to the negatively isolated CD8+ and CD4+ T cells, TEMRA cells were FACS-enriched. On this clonotype itself: What it recognizes is unknown.

Sequencing was carried out using CD8+ T cells from PBMCs. This sequence originates from a human donor in good health. This chain joins TRBV29-1 and TRBJ2-7; D is unclear. CDR3 amino acids: CSVAEFPAYYEQYF. The CDR3 DNA reads as TGCAGCGTTGCTGAGTTTCCGGCATACTACGAGCAGTACTTC.